A selection of T cell receptor beta chains follows, all from one sample in a study of regulatory and conventional T cells in RAG deficiency. Some clones are missing from TCRdb's copy, which holds only in-frame ones; the method was immunoSEQ multiplex PCR. The sample contains approximately 30,000 clones, roughly 96% of which appear only once. These data were also filed under a second study, of regulatory T cells.

Material for sequencing was CD25- CD4+ T cells sorted from blood. The receptors originated from a human donor in good health. Each CDR3 is given with its conserved first and last residue. A D gene is named only where the DNA matches it firmly. Clone size appears in some rows only: once, few, many, or a class for an expanded clone.

d_call: TRBD2; v_call: TRBV25-1; j_call: TRBJ2-7; clone_size: -; cdr3_nt: TGTGCCAGCAGTGAACGCAGGACTAGCGGGAGCTACGAGCAGTACTTC; cdr3_aa: CASSERRTSGSYEQYF
d_call: TRBD2; v_call: TRBV5-4; j_call: TRBJ2-5; clone_size: -; cdr3_nt: TGTGCCAGCAGCTTGGGGTCCCAACGGGGGGGCGGTGAGACCCAGTACTTC; cdr3_aa: CASSLGSQRGGGETQYF
d_call: -; v_call: TRBV5-4; j_call: TRBJ2-5; clone_size: -; cdr3_nt: TGTGCCAGCAGCTTGGAATTGGGCCGAAACCAAGAGACCCAGTACTTC; cdr3_aa: CASSLELGRNQETQYF
d_call: -; v_call: TRBV19; j_call: TRBJ1-1; clone_size: -; cdr3_nt: TGTGCCAGTATGGGAGGGGGGCTGGGTACTGAAGCTTTCTTT; cdr3_aa: CASMGGGLGTEAFF
d_call: -; v_call: TRBV6-5; j_call: TRBJ1-6; clone_size: -; cdr3_nt: TGTGCCAGCAGTTACGTTTCGTATAATTCACCCCTCCACTTT; cdr3_aa: CASSYVSYNSPLHF
d_call: -; v_call: TRBV6-1; j_call: TRBJ2-7; clone_size: -; cdr3_nt: TGTGCCAGCAGGAGCAGGGGCAGGGGCGAGCAGTACTTC; cdr3_aa: CASRSRGRGEQYF
d_call: -; v_call: TRBV18; j_call: TRBJ2-3; clone_size: -; cdr3_nt: TGTGCCAGCTCACCCCTTGGCACAGATACGCAGTATTTT; cdr3_aa: CASSPLGTDTQYF
d_call: -; v_call: TRBV7-8; j_call: TRBJ2-6; clone_size: -; cdr3_nt: TGTGCCAGCAGCTTAGTGGTCTTTTCGGGTCCCGGGGCCAACGTCCTGACTTTC; cdr3_aa: CASSLVVFSGPGANVLTF
d_call: -; v_call: TRBV11-2; j_call: TRBJ1-3; clone_size: once; cdr3_nt: TGTGCCAGCGCCTTGGGGCCCTCATTTGACGGAAACACCATATATTTT; cdr3_aa: CASALGPSFDGNTIYF
d_call: -; v_call: TRBV5-1; j_call: TRBJ1-3; clone_size: -; cdr3_nt: TGCGCCAGCAGCTTGGGAGCGCTGGGAAACACCATATATTTT; cdr3_aa: CASSLGALGNTIYF
d_call: -; v_call: TRBV12-5; j_call: TRBJ2-5; clone_size: -; cdr3_nt: TGTGCTAGTGGAATATCGGAAGAGACCCAGTACTTC; cdr3_aa: CASGISEETQYF
d_call: -; v_call: TRBV18; j_call: TRBJ1-5; clone_size: few; cdr3_nt: TGTGCCAGCTCACCAGACAGAAATCAGCCCCAGCATTTT; cdr3_aa: CASSPDRNQPQHF
d_call: -; v_call: TRBV5-1; j_call: TRBJ2-2; clone_size: -; cdr3_nt: TGCGCCAGCAGCGACCCTCAAGGGGGGGTCTCGAACACCGGGGAGCTGTTTTTT; cdr3_aa: CASSDPQGGVSNTGELFF
d_call: -; v_call: TRBV6-1; j_call: TRBJ1-2; clone_size: -; cdr3_nt: TGTGCCAGCAGTGATGAGGTCGGTGGCTACACCTTC; cdr3_aa: CASSDEVGGYTF
d_call: -; v_call: TRBV20-1; j_call: TRBJ2-1; clone_size: -; cdr3_nt: TGCAGTGCTATCGGTACGGGTGAGCAGTTCTTC; cdr3_aa: CSAIGTGEQFF
d_call: -; v_call: TRBV7-3; j_call: TRBJ2-5; clone_size: -; cdr3_nt: TGTGCCAGCAGCTTAAACTCGGTGGGGCGCGGGGATTCGACCCAGTACTTC; cdr3_aa: CASSLNSVGRGDSTQYF
d_call: TRBD2; v_call: TRBV4-3; j_call: TRBJ2-2; clone_size: -; cdr3_nt: TGCGCCAGCAGCTCACTAGCGGGGGGGAACACCGGGGAGCTGTTTTTT; cdr3_aa: CASSSLAGGNTGELFF
d_call: -; v_call: TRBV10-3; j_call: TRBJ2-7; clone_size: -; cdr3_nt: TGTGCCATCAGCGAGAGAGGAGAATACGAGCAGTACTTC; cdr3_aa: CAISERGEYEQYF
d_call: TRBD1; v_call: TRBV18; j_call: TRBJ1-1; clone_size: -; cdr3_nt: TGTGCCAGCTCACTTTCCTCCCTCGGGACAGGGGAGATTGGCACTGAAGCTTTCTTT; cdr3_aa: CASSLSSLGTGEIGTEAFF
d_call: -; v_call: TRBV7-9; j_call: TRBJ1-6; clone_size: -; cdr3_nt: TGTGCCAGCAACAGGGTCCAGAGCTCCTATAATTCACCCCTCCACTTT; cdr3_aa: CASNRVQSSYNSPLHF
d_call: -; v_call: TRBV2; j_call: TRBJ1-2; clone_size: once; cdr3_nt: TGTGCCAGCAGGGGGGGGGCAGGAGGGTATGGCTACACCTTC; cdr3_aa: CASRGGAGGYGYTF
d_call: -; v_call: TRBV4-1; j_call: TRBJ2-5; clone_size: -; cdr3_nt: TGCGCCAGCAGCACAACGGGACTCTCGCAAGAGACCCAGTACTTC; cdr3_aa: CASSTTGLSQETQYF
d_call: -; v_call: TRBV5-1; j_call: TRBJ1-1; clone_size: -; cdr3_nt: TGCGCCAGCAGCTTGACAGGAACCGAATCTGAAGCTTTCTTT; cdr3_aa: CASSLTGTESEAFF
d_call: -; v_call: TRBV6-6; j_call: TRBJ2-7; clone_size: once; cdr3_nt: TGTGCCAGCAGTTACTCGTCAGTGTACGAGCAGTACTTC; cdr3_aa: CASSYSSVYEQYF
d_call: -; v_call: TRBV5-5; j_call: TRBJ1-4; clone_size: -; cdr3_nt: TGTGCCAGCAGCCTGGGGTGGGGGGTTCGGGAAAAACTGTTTTTT; cdr3_aa: CASSLGWGVREKLFF
d_call: TRBD1; v_call: TRBV28; j_call: TRBJ1-1; clone_size: -; cdr3_nt: TGTGCCAGCAGTAAGGAGGGACAGGGGGACACTGAAGCTTTCTTT; cdr3_aa: CASSKEGQGDTEAFF
d_call: -; v_call: TRBV15; j_call: TRBJ1-5; clone_size: -; cdr3_nt: TGTGCCACCAGCACGGTGGGGGGGATTCAGCCCCAGCATTTT; cdr3_aa: CATSTVGGIQPQHF
d_call: TRBD2; v_call: TRBV29-1; j_call: TRBJ2-1; clone_size: -; cdr3_nt: TGCAGCGGGGGACTAGCGGGAGGCCTCCATCATGAGCAGTTCTTC; cdr3_aa: CSGGLAGGLHHEQFF
d_call: TRBD2; v_call: TRBV7-3; j_call: TRBJ2-2; clone_size: -; cdr3_nt: TGTGCCAGCAGCCCAGTAACCCTATCGGGAGGGAACACCGGGGAGCTGTTTTTT; cdr3_aa: CASSPVTLSGGNTGELFF
d_call: -; v_call: TRBV7-2; j_call: TRBJ1-1; clone_size: -; cdr3_nt: TGTGCCAGCAGCCGTAGGACAGACACTGAAGCTTTCTTT; cdr3_aa: CASSRRTDTEAFF
d_call: TRBD1; v_call: TRBV7-3; j_call: TRBJ2-1; clone_size: -; cdr3_nt: TGTGCCAGCAGCGAGGGACAGAAGTACAATGAGCAGTTCTTC; cdr3_aa: CASSEGQKYNEQFF
d_call: -; v_call: TRBV7-2; j_call: TRBJ1-2; clone_size: -; cdr3_nt: TGTGCCAGCAGCTTAACCGCGGGCGGGAGGAGGCCCTATGGCTACACCTTC; cdr3_aa: CASSLTAGGRRPYGYTF
d_call: TRBD2; v_call: TRBV19; j_call: TRBJ2-3; clone_size: -; cdr3_nt: TGTGCCAGTAAAGCCCTTAGCGGGAGGGCCCAGGACACAGATACGCAGTATTTT; cdr3_aa: CASKALSGRAQDTDTQYF
d_call: -; v_call: TRBV28; j_call: TRBJ2-2; clone_size: -; cdr3_nt: TGTGCCAGCTGCTGGGAGACCCCCGGGGAGCTGTTTTTT; cdr3_aa: CASCWETPGELFF
d_call: TRBD1; v_call: TRBV18; j_call: TRBJ2-7; clone_size: -; cdr3_nt: TGTGCCAGCTCACCACTCGCCCGGACAGGGATCTCCTACGAGCAGTACTTC; cdr3_aa: CASSPLARTGISYEQYF
d_call: -; v_call: TRBV5-4; j_call: TRBJ1-2; clone_size: -; cdr3_nt: TGTGCCAGCAGCTACGGGGGGAGCGGCTATGGCTACACCTTC; cdr3_aa: CASSYGGSGYGYTF
d_call: -; v_call: TRBV27; j_call: TRBJ2-2; clone_size: -; cdr3_nt: TGTGCCAGCAGAACCACAGGGAACACCGGGGAGCTGTTTTTT; cdr3_aa: CASRTTGNTGELFF
d_call: -; v_call: TRBV2; j_call: TRBJ1-1; clone_size: -; cdr3_nt: TGTGCCAGCAGGGCGAAGTTCGATAGCCCTGAAGCTTTCTTT; cdr3_aa: CASRAKFDSPEAFF
d_call: -; v_call: TRBV29-1; j_call: TRBJ1-4; clone_size: -; cdr3_nt: TGCAGCGTTGAACTCCGGGAAAAACTGTTTTTT; cdr3_aa: CSVELREKLFF
d_call: -; v_call: TRBV9; j_call: TRBJ2-1; clone_size: -; cdr3_nt: TGTGCCAGCAGCGCCCCAGGAGGGACAGAGATATACAATGAGCAGTTCTTC; cdr3_aa: CASSAPGGTEIYNEQFF
d_call: -; v_call: TRBV11-2; j_call: TRBJ2-7; clone_size: -; cdr3_nt: TGTGCCAGCAGTCAAATCCAGGGAGAGCAGTACTTC; cdr3_aa: CASSQIQGEQYF
d_call: TRBD1; v_call: TRBV6-5; j_call: TRBJ1-2; clone_size: -; cdr3_nt: TGTGCCAGCAGTTTCAAGACAGGGGGTCGCTACACCTTC; cdr3_aa: CASSFKTGGRYTF
d_call: -; v_call: TRBV19; j_call: TRBJ1-4; clone_size: -; cdr3_nt: TGTGCCAGTAGTACAGGGCACGGAACAACTAATGAAAAACTGTTTTTT; cdr3_aa: CASSTGHGTTNEKLFF
d_call: -; v_call: TRBV19; j_call: TRBJ2-5; clone_size: -; cdr3_nt: TGTGCCAGTAGTTCGTGGGGAGATGAGACCCAGTACTTC; cdr3_aa: CASSSWGDETQYF
d_call: -; v_call: TRBV16; j_call: TRBJ1-2; clone_size: -; cdr3_nt: TGTGCCAGCAGCCAATCGTCAGGGGTTCGGGATGGCTACACCTTC; cdr3_aa: CASSQSSGVRDGYTF
d_call: -; v_call: TRBV4-2; j_call: TRBJ2-7; clone_size: -; cdr3_nt: TGTGCCAGCAGCCAAGACTCAGGGTTCGAGCAGTACTTC; cdr3_aa: CASSQDSGFEQYF